The T cell receptor (beta chain) under discussion was sequenced for a study of blood T cell repertoires in COVID-19 (dated by TCRdb to 2019 to 2021). Regarding the research as a whole: Collaborator samples came from the United States, Italy and Spain and covered acute and convalescent phases of COVID-19. The material from the prospective study consisted of cDNA or gDNA derived from T cells, B-cell-depleted T cells, or PBMCs. The dataset comprised deeply sampled blood TCRbeta repertoires from subjects exposed to, actively infected with, or recovered from COVID-19. A freely available public database, intended as a resource for researchers studying the immune response to SARS-CoV-2, is where the repertoires were released. Samples came from the ongoing ImmuneRACE study (first 160 participants) plus 1,254 subjects from 6 global collaborators. A de-identified subject ID, COVID-19 status, age in years and sex were almost always included in the sample metadata. HLA class I and class II types, where available, came from metadata supplied by the sample provider rather than from assay-based typing.

The collaborating institutions used their own protocols to collect whole blood in K2EDTA tubes. Collaborator samples were shipped for TCRbeta analysis as frozen whole blood, isolated PBMCs, or DNA extracted from either sample type. For this clone: The clone's antigen remains unknown. Base qualities are not at hand, and no much larger clone is one base apart.

Trimming costs V 0 bases and J 4 bases, and their ends lie 15 bases apart. The CDR3 covers 17 residues, taking in both the cysteine and the phenylalanine. The CDR3 DNA has 51 bases and is translated from base 1. Taken from the germline V gene (reference sequence), the CDR1 and CDR2 loops are LGHDT and YNNKEL. What the research found in general, with its limitations: Clinical and demographic metadata were provided uncurated, with the amount varying by source and participant.

TCRbeta CDR3 regions were amplified from genomic DNA by means of the immunoSEQ Assay, a bias-controlled multiplex PCR. Per the authors' processing: Nucleated cell counts per sample were estimated from amplification of reference gene primers within the assay. To quantify the absolute abundance of each unique TCRbeta CDR3 rearrangement, sequence reads were collapsed and filtered. For each sample, productive Simpson clonality was calculated as the square root of Simpson's diversity index over productive rearrangements. The clones in this table, taken by TCRdb from immuneACCESS, are in-frame only. Not every clone is retained; where verified, under half of the shortfall comes from an unresolved V gene, and the cause of the rest is unknown. Clone size and the V and J calls come from that table; the DNA yielded D and trimming. The sample records some 41,000 clones, roughly nine tenths of which are singletons. About a sixth of the sample goes to the ten largest clones.

This TCR came from a man aged 65-85 years with active COVID-19. The chain is made from TRBV3-1 (or the pseudogene TRBV3-2) and TRBJ2-2; TRBD1 is a weak D gene call, 7 bases matching. Sequenced: peripheral blood. This receptor carries the CDR3 CASSQDLWQGGTGELFF. Read as DNA, the sequence is TGTGCCAGCAGCCAAGATCTCTGGCAGGGGGGCACCGGGGAGCTGTTTTTT.